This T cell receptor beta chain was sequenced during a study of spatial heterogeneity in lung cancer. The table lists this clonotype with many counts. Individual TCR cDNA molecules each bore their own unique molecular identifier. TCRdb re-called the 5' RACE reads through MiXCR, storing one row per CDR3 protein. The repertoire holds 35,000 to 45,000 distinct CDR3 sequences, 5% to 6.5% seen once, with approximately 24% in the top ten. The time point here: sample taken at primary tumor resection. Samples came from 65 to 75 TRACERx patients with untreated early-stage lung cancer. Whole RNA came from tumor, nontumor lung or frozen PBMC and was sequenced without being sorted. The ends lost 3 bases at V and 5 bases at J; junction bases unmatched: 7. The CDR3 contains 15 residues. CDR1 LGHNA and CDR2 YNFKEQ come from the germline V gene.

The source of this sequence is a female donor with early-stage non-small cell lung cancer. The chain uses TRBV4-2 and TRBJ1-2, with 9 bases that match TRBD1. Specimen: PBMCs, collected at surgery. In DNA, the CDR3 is TGTGCCAGCAGCCAGGGGGACAGGGCGGCATATGGCTACACCTTC. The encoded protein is CASSQGDRAAYGYTF.